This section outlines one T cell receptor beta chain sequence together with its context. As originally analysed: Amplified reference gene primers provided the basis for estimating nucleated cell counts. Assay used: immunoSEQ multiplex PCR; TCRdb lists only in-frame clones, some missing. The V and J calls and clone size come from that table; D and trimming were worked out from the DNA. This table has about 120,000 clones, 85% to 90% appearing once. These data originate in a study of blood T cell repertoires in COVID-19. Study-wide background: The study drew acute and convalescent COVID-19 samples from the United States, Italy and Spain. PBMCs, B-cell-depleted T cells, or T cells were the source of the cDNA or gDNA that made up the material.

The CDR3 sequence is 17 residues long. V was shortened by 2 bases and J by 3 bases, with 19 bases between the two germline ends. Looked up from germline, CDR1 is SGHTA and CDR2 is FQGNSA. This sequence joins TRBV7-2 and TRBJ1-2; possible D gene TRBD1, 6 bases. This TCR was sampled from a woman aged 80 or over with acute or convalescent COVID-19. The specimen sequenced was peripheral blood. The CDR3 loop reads CASSLSATGGFYYGYTF. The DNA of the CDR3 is TGTGCCAGCAGCTTATCCGCGACGGGGGGCTTTTACTATGGCTACACCTTC.